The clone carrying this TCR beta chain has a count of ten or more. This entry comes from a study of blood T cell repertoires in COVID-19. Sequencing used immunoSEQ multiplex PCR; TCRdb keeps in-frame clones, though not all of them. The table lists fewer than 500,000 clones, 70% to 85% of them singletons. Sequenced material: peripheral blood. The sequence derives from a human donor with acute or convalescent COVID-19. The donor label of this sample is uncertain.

CDR3: CASSPTGRGQPQHF. In nucleotides, the CDR3 is TGTGCCAGCTCACCGACAGGGCGAGGTCAGCCCCAGCATTTT. The chain employs TRBV18 and TRBJ1-5, with 7 bases identical to TRBD1. Germline trimming cut 3 bases from V and 6 bases from J; bases unmatched to any gene: 5. This CDR3 is 14 amino acids long. From germline, CDR1 is KGHSH and CDR2 LQKENI.